The T cell receptor beta chain described here comes from a study of early T cells in non-severe SARS-CoV-2 infection. MiXCR, run by TCRdb on the 5' RACE reads, gives a single entry per CDR3 protein. This sample has nearly 110,000 distinct CDR3 sequences, with 11% found just once. This CDR3 spans 17 amino acids. CDR1 is MNHNS and CDR2 is SASEGT in the germline V gene. Trimming left V 4 bases short and J 0 bases short, with 16 bases between. This clonotype has a handful of counts. This chain links TRBV6-1 with TRBJ1-3; no definite D call. Material for sequencing was whole blood. This receptor was obtained from an adult who was a healthcare worker with PCR-confirmed SARS-CoV-2 infection or an uninfected control (not recorded which). The CDR3 region has the DNA TGTGCCAGCAGTGCTACCATCAACCTACTCTCTGGAAACACCATATATTTT. It encodes CASSATINLLSGNTIYF.